The 20 T cell receptor beta chains below all came from one sample that was sequenced in a study of blood T cell repertoires in COVID-19. The repertoire was sequenced with immunoSEQ multiplex PCR; TCRdb's copy has only in-frame clones and lacks some. The data show approximately 110,000 clones, with 86% seen just once and approximately 5.3% held by the top ten. The sample consisted of peripheral blood. These receptors all come from a human donor in a cohort sampled during active COVID-19.

V and J are TRBV19 and TRBJ1-1, with 10 bases identical to TRBD1. This CDR3 is 14 amino acids long. Germline loops: CDR1 LNHDA, CDR2 SQIVND (reference sequence). V was pared by 7 bases and J by 1 base, with 3 bases of the junction left unmatched. CDR3 region: CASTRQGANTEAFF. The CDR3 DNA sequence: TGTGCCAGTACCCGACAGGGGGCGAACACTGAAGCTTTCTTT. Combining the CDR3 with reference TRBV19 and TRBJ1-1 gives the whole variable domain DGGITQSPKYLFRKEGQNVTLSCEQNLNHDAMYWYRQDPGQGLRLIYYSQIVNDFQKGDIAEGYSVSREKKESFPLTVTSAQKNPTAFYLCASTRQGANTEAFFGQGTRLTVV.

The chain combines TRBV7-8 with TRBJ2-1; TRBD2 agrees at 10 bases. CDR1 and CDR2 (germline): SGHVS, FQNEAQ. CDR3 length equals 16 residues. With 6 bases clipped from V and 4 bases from J, the junction kept 9 bases outside the gene matches. The CDR3 sequence: CASRRGTSGDYNEQFF. The CDR3 region has the DNA TGTGCCAGCAGGCGCGGAACTAGCGGGGATTACAATGAGCAGTTCTTC.

The chain recombines TRBV5-1 with TRBJ2-6, with a weak D call TRBD1 (5 bases). The CDR3 runs to 15 residues. CDR1 and CDR2 from the germline V gene are SGHRS and YFSETQ. Trimming took off 3 bases at V and 2 bases at J, with 9 bases between the two ends. The DNA for the CDR3 is TGCGCCAGCAGCTCGACAGTTACTGGGGCCAACGTCCTGACTTTC. As protein: CASSSTVTGANVLTF. The variable domain in full, with the rest retrieved from reference TRBV5-1 and TRBJ2-6, is KAGVTQTPRYLIKTRGQQVTLSCSPISGHRSVSWYQQTPGQGLQFLFEYFSETQRNKGNFPGRFSGRQFSNSRSEMNVSTLELGDSALYLCASSSTVTGANVLTFGAGSRLTVL.

V is TRBV15 and J is TRBJ2-7; tentatively, D is TRBD1 (6 bases). The V end was cut by 8 bases, the J end by 4 bases, with 18 bases between. This CDR3 has 14 amino acids. The germline CDR1 and CDR2 sequences are LNHNV and YYDKDF (reference sequence). In DNA, the CDR3 is TGTGCCACCCGACCCACCCAGGGGAAGTACGAGCAGTACTTC. Protein: CATRPTQGKYEQYF.

This chain connects TRBV4-2 to TRBJ2-7; a possible D gene is TRBD2 (5 bases). This CDR3 comprises 13 residues. Germline V gives CDR1 LGHNA, CDR2 YNFKEQ. Trimming took 1 base from V and 5 from J, leaving 9 bases between them. The CDR3 loop reads CASSQVMRDEQYF. The CDR3 DNA is TGTGCCAGCAGCCAAGTTATGAGGGACGAGCAGTACTTC.

The J gene is TRBJ2-1, the V gene TRBV19; D remains unclear. Germline V gene data show CDR1 as LNHDA and CDR2 as SQIVND (reference sequence). This CDR3 comprises 13 residues. V was clipped by 6 bases and J by 1 base, with 7 bases between them. The CDR3 DNA reads as TGTGCCAGTAGGGGCCTTTCCTACAATGAGCAGTTCTTC. The encoded protein is CASRGLSYNEQFF.

The rearrangement uses TRBV6-2 or TRBV6-3 and TRBJ2-5; 7 nucleotides agree with TRBD2. Germline loops: CDR1 MNHEY, CDR2 SVGEGT. V was pared by 5 bases and J by 0 bases, with 3 bases of the junction left unmatched. The length of the CDR3 is 14 residues. The CDR3 bases are TGTGCCAGCAGTGAGCTAGCGGACCAAGAGACCCAGTACTTC. Translated: CASSELADQETQYF.

This chain uses TRBV5-1 with TRBJ2-4; 8 bases line up with TRBD1. The CDR3 extends over 14 amino acids. Losses at the gene ends were 4 bases for V and 6 bases for J; bases not matched to a gene: 6. Germline V gene data show CDR1 as SGHRS and CDR2 as YFSETQ. This CDR3 reads CASSDRGLGNIQYF. The CDR3 region has the DNA TGCGCCAGCAGCGACAGGGGTTTGGGAAACATTCAGTACTTC.

The chain carries TRBV5-1 and TRBJ1-5; the D gene is possibly TRBD1 (6 bases). V was trimmed by 4 bases and J by 3 bases, leaving 17 bases between them. The CDR3 consists of 16 residues. CDR1 is SGHRS, CDR2 YFSETQ, per germline. The CDR3 protein is CASSPQGNGNNQPQHF. DNA of the CDR3: TGCGCCAGCAGCCCTCAGGGGAATGGCAACAATCAGCCCCAGCATTTT.

The chain combines TRBV10-2 with TRBJ1-1; D perhaps matches TRBD1 (6 bases). V lost 9 bases to trimming and J lost 10 bases, with 21 bases between them. The CDR3 sequence is 13 residues long. Germline loops: CDR1 WSHSY, CDR2 SAAADI. The CDR3 spells CASVPGHGRGAFF. The CDR3 DNA reads as TGCGCCAGTGTACCGGGACACGGTCGGGGAGCTTTCTTT.

CDR3 nucleotide sequence: TGTGCCGGTGGGGGGGCCGGGGAGCTGTTTTTT. It codes for CAGGGAGELFF. The chain links TRBV6-5 to TRBJ2-2; 7 bases fit TRBD2. There are 11 residues in the CDR3. Germline CDR1 MNHEY, CDR2 SVGAGI. Trimming at V came to 11 bases and at J to 6 bases, leaving 3 bases not matched to a gene.

This chain links TRBV6-5 with TRBJ2-1, with 10 bases identical to TRBD2. This CDR3 contains 16 residues. V was pared by 0 bases and J by 7 bases, with 6 bases of the junction left unmatched. CDR1 MNHEY and CDR2 SVGAGI come from the germline V gene. The DNA for the CDR3 is TGTGCCAGCAGTTACTCAGCTAGCGGGAGAAAAAATGAGCAGTTCTTC. Protein product: CASSYSASGRKNEQFF.

The chain joins TRBV25-1 to TRBJ1-1; tentatively, D is TRBD1 (6 bases). Per germline, CDR1 MGHDK and CDR2 SYGVNS. The CDR3 totals 13 residues. The V end was cut by 3 bases, the J end by 4 bases, with 9 bases between. CDR3 sequence reads: CASSDTGRTEAFF. CDR3 nucleotide sequence: TGTGCCAGCAGTGATACAGGGCGCACTGAAGCTTTCTTT.

The chain employs TRBV28 and TRBJ2-1; D might be TRBD1 (5 bases). In germline, CDR1 is MDHEN, CDR2 SYDVKM. V was pared by 5 bases and J by 4 bases, with 18 bases between. CDR3 size: 16 residues. CDR3 sequence: CASSQTGNRPYNEQFF. In nucleotides, the CDR3 is TGTGCCAGCAGTCAAACAGGCAATCGACCTTACAATGAGCAGTTCTTC.

The V call is TRBV7-5, the J call TRBJ1-1. TRBV7-5 is a pseudogene locus. The CDR3 extends over 13 amino acids. CDR3 DNA sequence: TGTGCCAGAAGCAGCCGAGGAAACACTGAAGCTTTCTTT. Translated, it gives CARSSRGNTEAFF.

The V gene is TRBV12-3 or TRBV12-4, the J gene TRBJ1-2, with unresolved D. The CDR3 has 13 residues. Trimming took 5 bases from V and 8 from J, leaving 15 bases between them. The CDR3 loop reads CASSLNPPGGYTF. CDR3 DNA sequence: TGTGCCAGCAGTCTCAACCCCCCGGGGGGCTACACCTTC.

V is TRBV11-2 and J is TRBJ1-1; D perhaps matches TRBD1 (5 bases). Germline CDR1 SGHAT, CDR2 FQNNGV. V was trimmed by 3 bases and J by 8 bases, leaving 13 bases between them. The CDR3 runs 13 residues. The CDR3 spells CASSFRQGGEAFF. DNA of the CDR3: TGTGCCAGCAGCTTTCGGCAGGGAGGAGAAGCTTTCTTT.

This clone was recorded only once. The chain recombines TRBV6-6 with TRBJ1-5, with 12 positions matching TRBD1. The ends lost 8 bases at V and 7 bases at J; junction bases unmatched: 9. This CDR3 is built from 15 residues. Per germline, CDR1 MNHNY and CDR2 SVGAGI (reference sequence). As DNA, the CDR3 is TGTGCCAGCCTCAGGGGGACAGGGGGCGTCCAGCCCCAGCATTTT. Its protein product is CASLRGTGGVQPQHF.

The chain carries TRBV5-6 and TRBJ1-2; tentative D call: TRBD1 (6 bases). The CDR3 contains 14 residues. The germline CDR1 and CDR2 sequences are SGHDT and YYEEEE. V was shortened by 2 bases and J by 6 bases, with 14 bases between the two germline ends. The CDR3: CASSLQGSFHGYTF. The CDR3 DNA is TGTGCCAGCAGCTTACAGGGTTCCTTCCATGGCTACACCTTC. Combining the CDR3 with reference TRBV5-6 and TRBJ1-2 gives the whole variable domain DAGVTQSPTHLIKTRGQQVTLRCSPKSGHDTVSWYQQALGQGPQFIFQYYEEEERQRGNFPDRFSGHQFPNYSSELNVNALLLGDSALYLCASSLQGSFHGYTFGSGTRLTVV.

V and J are TRBV20-1 and TRBJ2-7; maybe TRBD1 (6 bases). Between the trimmed V and J ends, which lost 3 bases and 5 bases, there was a span of 14 bases. The CDR3 is made up of 13 amino acids. The germline CDR1 and CDR2 sequences are DFQATT and SNEGSKA (reference sequence). The CDR3 here is CSASQQGRNEQYF. CDR3 nucleotides: TGCAGTGCTAGTCAACAGGGAAGGAACGAGCAGTACTTC.